Listed below are T cell receptor beta chains from one sample, sequenced in a study of shared clonotypes between healthy human individuals. Generated by immunoSEQ multiplex PCR, the TCRdb table keeps only in-frame clones and is missing some. The sample lists approximately 530,000 clones; roughly 95% were seen once. Sequenced input: naive CD4+ T cells sorted from blood. The origin of the receptors is a woman in her twenties or thirties in good health. The CDR3 runs from the conserved cysteine through the conserved F or W. Fields, in order: clone size, V gene, J gene, D gene, CDR3 DNA, CDR3 protein. A D gene is named only where the DNA matches it firmly. Clone size appears in some rows only: once, few, many, or a class for an expanded clone.

once	TRBV18	TRBJ2-3	.	TGTGCCAGCTCAACCCTAACCCGGGGAGGCTTAGATACGCAGTATTTT	CASSTLTRGGLDTQYF
.	TRBV30	TRBJ2-5	.	TGTGCCTGGAGACCGGGACGGCAAGAGACCCAGTACTTC	CAWRPGRQETQYF
.	TRBV12-5	TRBJ2-7	TRBD1	TGTGCTAGTGGTTCCCCGACAGGGTCCTACGAGCAGTACTTC	CASGSPTGSYEQYF
.	TRBV10-3	TRBJ2-1	TRBD1	TGTGCCATCAGCCGATTAGAGGGGACAGGGAACTACAATGAGCAGTTCTTC	CAISRLEGTGNYNEQFF
.	TRBV19	TRBJ1-5	TRBD1	TGTGCCAGTAGTAGAGCCGCCGGGACAGGGAATGGCAATCAGCCCCAGCATTTT	CASSRAAGTGNGNQPQHF
.	TRBV27	TRBJ2-7	TRBD1	TGTGCCAGCAGCACCCGGGACAGGGCGGTCTACGAGCAGTACTTC	CASSTRDRAVYEQYF
once	TRBV18	TRBJ1-5	.	TGTGCCAGCTCACTGAGTGTAAGCAATCAGCCCCAGCATTTT	CASSLSVSNQPQHF
.	TRBV7-2	TRBJ1-1	.	TGTGCCAGCAGCTTGGACGGGACCTACGTTGAAGCTTTCTTT	CASSLDGTYVEAFF
.	TRBV29-1	TRBJ2-1	.	TGCAGCGTTGGTACCCGCTTGGCCTACAATGAGCAGTTCTTC	CSVGTRLAYNEQFF
.	TRBV6-6	TRBJ1-5	TRBD1	TGTGCCAGCAGGGGGACAGGGGCGGGCAATCAGCCCCAGCATTTT	CASRGTGAGNQPQHF
.	TRBV5-4	TRBJ2-2	TRBD1	TGTGCCAGCAGCCCAACAGGGGTGGGTACCGGGGAGCTGTTTTTT	CASSPTGVGTGELFF
.	TRBV27	TRBJ2-2	TRBD2	TGTGCCAGCACTCGACAGGGACTAGCGTGGGACACCGGGGAGCTGTTTTTT	CASTRQGLAWDTGELFF
.	TRBV5-1	TRBJ2-5	.	TGCGCCAGCAGCTTTACCGGGACCCCTGGTGAGCAGTACTTC	CASSFTGTPGEQYF
.	TRBV5-4	TRBJ1-4	.	TGTGCCAGCAGCTTGGGGGTTTCTCGGGAAAAACTGTTTTTT	CASSLGVSREKLFF
.	TRBV28	TRBJ2-7	TRBD1	TGTGCCAGCAGTTTAGAGGGGGCCCTCGCCTACGAGCAGTACTTC	CASSLEGALAYEQYF
.	TRBV27	TRBJ1-6	.	TGTGCCAGCAGACCGCGCTTCCCGAGCTCCTATAATTCACCCCTCCACTTT	CASRPRFPSSYNSPLHF
.	TRBV5-6	TRBJ2-7	TRBD1	TGTGCCAGCAGCTTGATGCGTGCAGGGGGAAACGAGCAGTACTTC	CASSLMRAGGNEQYF
.	TRBV18	TRBJ2-3	.	TGTGCCAGCTCACCACCGCCATCGGCAGATACGCAGTATTTT	CASSPPPSADTQYF
.	TRBV28	TRBJ2-7	TRBD2	TGTGCCAGCAGTTCGACTAGCGGACTCTTACTAAGCTCCTACGAGCAGTACTTC	CASSSTSGLLLSSYEQYF
.	TRBV4-1	TRBJ2-2	.	TGCGCCAGCAGCCAAGTCCCCGCACAAAAGGGAAGATGGGAGACCGGGGAGCTGTTTTTT	CASSQVPAQKGRWETGELFF
.	TRBV7-6	TRBJ2-3	TRBD2	TGTGCCAGCAGCTTATACGGGCGGGAGTCAATAGATACGCAGTATTTT	CASSLYGRESIDTQYF
.	TRBV7-9	TRBJ1-4	TRBD1	TGTGCCAGCAGCTTAGACAAACAGGGGGGTGAAAAACTGTTTTTT	CASSLDKQGGEKLFF
.	TRBV14	TRBJ2-7	TRBD2	TGTGCCAGCAGCCGCTTTATGACTAGCGGGAGTTATGCGGACGAGCAGTACTTC	CASSRFMTSGSYADEQYF
.	TRBV5-1	TRBJ2-2	TRBD2	TGCGCCAGCAGCTTGGTTCTAGCGGGGATCAACACCGGGGAGCTGTTTTTT	CASSLVLAGINTGELFF
.	TRBV11-2	TRBJ1-3	.	TGTGCCAGCAGCTTAGTTTTGCTACAGGCTGGAAACACCATATATTTT	CASSLVLLQAGNTIYF
.	TRBV23-1	TRBJ2-5	TRBD2	TGCGCCAGCCCGCGGGATGAGCGGGAGGGCCTCCAGGAGACCCAGTACTTC	CASPRDEREGLQETQYF
.	TRBV19	TRBJ2-7	.	TGTGCCAGTAGTATGGAACGCCAAGAGCAGTACTTC	CASSMERQEQYF
.	TRBV5-1	TRBJ2-4	.	TGCGCCAGCAGCCCCCTCGGCAAAAACATTCAGTACTTC	CASSPLGKNIQYF
.	TRBV5-1	TRBJ2-7	TRBD2	TGCGCCAGCAGCGCGACTAGCGGGAACTCCTACGAGCAGTACTTC	CASSATSGNSYEQYF
.	TRBV28	TRBJ1-2	.	TGTGCCAGCAGTTTGGGGGGTCATGTTTCTACCTATGGCTACACCTTC	CASSLGGHVSTYGYTF
.	TRBV28	TRBJ2-7	.	TGTGCCAGCAGTGTCGGCTGGTACGAGCAGTACTTC	CASSVGWYEQYF
.	TRBV5-4	TRBJ2-1	TRBD2	TGTGCCAGCAGCAGAGCGGGACCGTCCTACAATGAGCAGTTCTTC	CASSRAGPSYNEQFF
.	TRBV19	TRBJ1-5	TRBD1	TGTGCCAGTAGTATCGCAGGGGGTAGCAATCAGCCCCAGCATTTT	CASSIAGGSNQPQHF
.	TRBV7-6	TRBJ1-3	.	TGTGCCAGCAGCTTAGAGAATTGGAGCTCTGGAAACACCATATATTTT	CASSLENWSSGNTIYF
.	TRBV27	TRBJ1-2	TRBD1	TGTGCCAGCAGTCCCAGGACAGGTACTAACTATGGCTACACCTTC	CASSPRTGTNYGYTF
.	TRBV10-3	TRBJ2-5	TRBD1	TGTGCCATCAGTGTAAGGGACAGTGGGGTCGGAGGAGAGACCCAGTACTTC	CAISVRDSGVGGETQYF
.	TRBV9	TRBJ2-7	TRBD2	TGTGCCAGCAGCGTACAGGTAGCGGGAGTCTACGAGCAGTACTTC	CASSVQVAGVYEQYF
.	TRBV7-9	TRBJ2-2	TRBD1	TGTGCCAGCGACAGGGACACCGGGGAGCTGTTTTTT	CASDRDTGELFF
.	TRBV4-1	TRBJ1-4	.	TGCGCCAGCAGCCAATTATCGGGCAGAACGAATGAAAAACTGTTTTTT	CASSQLSGRTNEKLFF
.	TRBV2	TRBJ2-7	TRBD2	TGTGCCAGCAGTGATGGGACTAGCTACGAGCAGTACTTC	CASSDGTSYEQYF
.	TRBV27	TRBJ2-3	TRBD1	TGTGCCAGCAGTTTCAGGGGGCAGACAGATACGCAGTATTTT	CASSFRGQTDTQYF
.	TRBV9	TRBJ2-1	.	TGTGCCAGCAGCGCCTCCGGGACGCCACACAATGAGCAGTTCTTC	CASSASGTPHNEQFF
.	TRBV18	TRBJ1-1	.	TGTGCCAGCTCCCCTGGGCCCTACACTGAAGCTTTCTTT	CASSPGPYTEAFF
.	TRBV6-5	TRBJ1-3	.	TGTGCCAGCAGTTACTCGACGGCTTTCTCTGGAAACACCATATATTTT	CASSYSTAFSGNTIYF
.	TRBV10-2	TRBJ1-5	TRBD1	TGCGCCAGCAGTGGGACAGGGGGCGGTCAGCCCCAGCATTTT	CASSGTGGGQPQHF